This entry lists 9 T cell receptor beta chains sequenced from one sample in a study of shared clonotypes between healthy human individuals. Terminally differentiated effector memory CD45RA+ cells were left out of the naive CD8 fraction, which was CD45RO-negative and positively selected for CCR7. Only in-frame clones appear in the TCRdb table, and some are missing; sequencing was by immunoSEQ multiplex PCR. The data contain 450,000 to 700,000 clones, roughly 95% of them seen just once; the ten biggest clones take up 0.09% to 0.13%. The specimen sequenced was naive CD8+ T cells sorted from blood. Receptors originate from a woman in her thirties in good health.

V usage is TRBV28 and J usage is TRBJ2-7; possibly TRBD2 for D (6 bases). The germline V gene has CDR1 MDHEN and CDR2 SYDVKM. This CDR3 is 12 amino acids long. The V and J ends lost 3 bases and 5 bases respectively, with 8 bases between them. Written as DNA, the CDR3 is TGTGCCAGCAGTTTTGGAGGGGACGAGCAGTACTTC. Residues: CASSFGGDEQYF.

This clone was detected once. The gene calls are TRBV27 and TRBJ2-7; 11 bases fit TRBD2. V was pared by 2 bases and J by 3 bases, with 3 bases of the junction left unmatched. Germline V gene lookup returns CDR1 MNHEY and CDR2 SMNVEV (reference sequence). The CDR3 loop spans 15 amino acids. The CDR3 loop reads CASSLTSGSYYEQYF. The CDR3 coding sequence is TGTGCCAGCAGTTTAACTAGCGGGAGTTACTACGAGCAGTACTTC.

V usage is TRBV7-3 and J usage is TRBJ1-4; TRBD1 agrees at 7 bases. The CDR3 covers 18 residues. The V and J ends lost 4 bases and 4 bases, in that order; junction bases with no gene match: 15. Germline CDR1 SGHTA, CDR2 FQGTGA. CDR3 loop: CASSSILGSTGINEKLFF. The DNA for the CDR3 is TGTGCCAGCAGCTCGATTCTAGGATCGACAGGGATTAATGAAAAACTGTTTTTT.

The V and J genes are TRBV9 and TRBJ2-1, with TRBD1 matching 8 bases. CDR1 and CDR2 from the germline V gene are SGDLS and YYNGEE. The J segment lost 8 bases and the V segment lost 4 bases, leaving 17 bases of the junction unmatched. The CDR3 extends over 17 amino acids. The CDR3: CASSPRTGIDFSYEQFF. CDR3 DNA sequence: TGTGCCAGCAGCCCGCGGACAGGGATCGACTTTAGCTATGAGCAGTTCTTC.

This sequence joins TRBV5-6 and TRBJ2-5; perhaps TRBD2 as D (6 bases). Germline CDR1 is SGHDT and CDR2 is YYEEEE. V lost 1 base and J 11 bases, leaving 9 bases between the germline ends. The CDR3 length is 11 residues. CDR3 bases: TGTGCCAGCAGCTTGTGGGGGGAGCAGTACTTC. Amino acid sequence: CASSLWGEQYF.

The chain carries TRBV21-1 and TRBJ2-1. TRBV21-1 is a known pseudogene. The CDR3 consists of 17 residues. The CDR3 region is CASSKEPSGSSYNEQFF. The CDR3 DNA sequence: TGTGCCAGCAGCAAAGAACCATCAGGGAGCTCCTACAATGAGCAGTTCTTC.

The chain links TRBV30 to TRBJ1-5; the D is unclear. The CDR3 extends over 14 amino acids. V was clipped by 0 bases and J by 5 bases, with 11 bases between them. Germline V CDR1 and CDR2: GTSNPN, SVGIG (reference sequence). The CDR3 protein is CAWSVGFGDQPQHF. The CDR3 nucleotides read TGTGCCTGGAGTGTCGGGTTTGGGGATCAGCCCCAGCATTTT.

Remarks on this clone: An end of the junction differs from the germline gene, which may be a read error. The rearrangement joins TRBV7-2 to TRBJ1-5; 7 bases match TRBD1. Germline lookup yields CDR1 SGHTA and CDR2 FQGNSA. The CDR3 runs to 15 residues. For the CDR3, the DNA is TGTGCCAGCAGCATAGCTACAGGGGAAGGGCAGCCCCAGCATTTT. It codes for CASSIATGEGQPQHF.

The V gene is TRBV27, the J gene TRBJ1-5, with TRBD1 as a possible D gene (6 bases). The CDR3 runs 15 residues. Germline V CDR1 and CDR2: MNHEY, SMNVEV (reference sequence). V was cut by 3 bases and J by 1 base, with 10 bases left in between. As DNA, the CDR3 is TGTGCCAGCAGTTTTGGGCAGGGGAGCAATCAGCCCCAGCATTTT. It encodes CASSFGQGSNQPQHF.